These T cell receptor beta chains were read from a single sample in a study of identical twins. MiXCR, run by TCRdb on the 5' RACE reads, gives a single entry per CDR3 protein. The sample contains around 690,000 distinct CDR3 sequences, 21% of which appear only once. This sample also belongs to another study, concerning T cells expressing NK-cell markers.

The sequenced material came from PBMCs. The receptors were sampled from a woman aged 18-29 years in good health. The CDR3 runs from the conserved cysteine through the conserved F or W. The D gene is left open where the match is weak. Size is stated for part of the rows, as once, few or many counts, or as a class when the clone is expanded.

v_call: TRBV6-6
j_call: TRBJ2-7
clone_size: NA
d_call: NA
cdr3_nt: TGTGCCAGCAGTTGGGAGGACGAGCAGTACTTC
cdr3_aa: CASSWEDEQYF

v_call: TRBV20-1
j_call: TRBJ2-1
clone_size: NA
d_call: NA
cdr3_nt: TGCAGTGCTAGAGACAGATTCGGAAATGAGCAGTTCTTC
cdr3_aa: CSARDRFGNEQFF

v_call: TRBV20-1
j_call: TRBJ1-5
clone_size: NA
d_call: NA
cdr3_nt: TGCAGTGCTAGGACGTTTTGGGATCAGCCCCAGCATTTT
cdr3_aa: CSARTFWDQPQHF

v_call: TRBV6-1
j_call: TRBJ2-7
clone_size: NA
d_call: NA
cdr3_nt: TGTGCCAGCAGGCCGGGCCGCTCCTACGAGCAGTACTTC
cdr3_aa: CASRPGRSYEQYF

v_call: TRBV6-1
j_call: TRBJ2-4
clone_size: many
d_call: NA
cdr3_nt: TGTGCCAGCAGTCGTACCCTAGCCAAAAACATTCAGTACTTC
cdr3_aa: CASSRTLAKNIQYF

v_call: TRBV20-1
j_call: TRBJ1-1
clone_size: many
d_call: TRBD1
cdr3_nt: TGCAGTGTACCCTGGGACAGGGTGAGGATGAACACTGAAGCTTTCTTT
cdr3_aa: CSVPWDRVRMNTEAFF

v_call: TRBV27
j_call: TRBJ2-1
clone_size: NA
d_call: TRBD2
cdr3_nt: TGTGCCAGCAGTCCCTCTAGCGGGAGTAAGTATGAGCAGTTCTTC
cdr3_aa: CASSPSSGSKYEQFF

v_call: TRBV7-2
j_call: TRBJ1-2
clone_size: NA
d_call: NA
cdr3_nt: TGTGCCAGCAGCCCCTCGACGGGGTGGAATGGCTACACCTTC
cdr3_aa: CASSPSTGWNGYTF

v_call: TRBV12-3/TRBV12-4
j_call: TRBJ2-7
clone_size: many
d_call: TRBD1
cdr3_nt: TGTGCCAGCAGCTTGACAGGGGGTCCCTACGAGCAGTACTTC
cdr3_aa: CASSLTGGPYEQYF

v_call: TRBV6-1
j_call: TRBJ1-2
clone_size: NA
d_call: NA
cdr3_nt: TGTGCCAGCAGGGCCGGGCCCAGGGACATTAACTATGGCTACACCTTC
cdr3_aa: CASRAGPRDINYGYTF

v_call: TRBV10-3
j_call: TRBJ2-2
clone_size: many
d_call: NA
cdr3_nt: TGTGCCACAGGACTCCCGAACACCGGGGAGCTGTTTTTT
cdr3_aa: CATGLPNTGELFF

v_call: TRBV20-1
j_call: TRBJ2-7
clone_size: NA
d_call: TRBD2
cdr3_nt: TGCAGTGCTAGACCTAGCGGGAGATCTTACGAGCAGTACTTC
cdr3_aa: CSARPSGRSYEQYF

v_call: TRBV4-3
j_call: TRBJ1-1
clone_size: NA
d_call: NA
cdr3_nt: TGCGCCAGCAGCGGGAAAACTGAAGCTTTCTTT
cdr3_aa: CASSGKTEAFF

v_call: TRBV20-1
j_call: TRBJ2-3
clone_size: NA
d_call: TRBD2
cdr3_nt: TGCAGTGCTAGAGGCTCGCTAGCGGGGAGGGATACGCAGTATTTT
cdr3_aa: CSARGSLAGRDTQYF

v_call: TRBV6-1
j_call: TRBJ2-1
clone_size: NA
d_call: TRBD2
cdr3_nt: TGTGCCAGCAGTGTTGGACTAGCGGGAGTGAGGGAGCAGTTCTTC
cdr3_aa: CASSVGLAGVREQFF

v_call: TRBV3-1
j_call: TRBJ2-1
clone_size: few
d_call: TRBD2
cdr3_nt: TGTGCCAGCAGCCAAGTTTCACTAGCGGACTACAATGAGCAGTTCTTC
cdr3_aa: CASSQVSLADYNEQFF

v_call: TRBV24-1
j_call: TRBJ2-1
clone_size: once
d_call: NA
cdr3_nt: TGTGCCACCAGTGATGCCCTCACGGGCGATGAGCAGTTCTTC
cdr3_aa: CATSDALTGDEQFF

v_call: TRBV7-8
j_call: TRBJ2-1
clone_size: NA
d_call: NA
cdr3_nt: TGTGCCAGCAGCTTAGACCTCGTCGGACGGAGCTCTGGGCAGTTCTTC
cdr3_aa: CASSLDLVGRSSGQFF

v_call: TRBV5-1
j_call: TRBJ2-1
clone_size: few
d_call: TRBD2
cdr3_nt: TGCGCCAGCAGCTTGCCACTAGCGGGAAATTACAATGAGCAGTTCTTC
cdr3_aa: CASSLPLAGNYNEQFF

v_call: TRBV20-1
j_call: TRBJ2-1
clone_size: few
d_call: TRBD2
cdr3_nt: TGCAGTGCGCGGCGATCGGGAACCCGGGGGGCCTACAATGAGCAGTTCTTC
cdr3_aa: CSARRSGTRGAYNEQFF

v_call: TRBV30
j_call: TRBJ2-1
clone_size: NA
d_call: TRBD2
cdr3_nt: TGTGCCTGGACTAGCGGGAGAAACAATGAGCAGTTCTTC
cdr3_aa: CAWTSGRNNEQFF

v_call: TRBV7-9
j_call: TRBJ2-1
clone_size: once
d_call: NA
cdr3_nt: TGTGCCAGCAGCTTTGAACGGGGCTTAAATGAGCAGTTCTTC
cdr3_aa: CASSFERGLNEQFF

v_call: TRBV6-1
j_call: TRBJ2-7
clone_size: NA
d_call: TRBD1
cdr3_nt: TGTGCCAGCATCCCTCCCGGGACAGGGGGCAACGAGCAGTACTTC
cdr3_aa: CASIPPGTGGNEQYF

v_call: TRBV7-2
j_call: TRBJ2-1
clone_size: few
d_call: NA
cdr3_nt: TGTGCCAGCAGCTTAATTCTAGGAAGGTCCTACAATGAGCAGTTCTTC
cdr3_aa: CASSLILGRSYNEQFF

v_call: TRBV20-1
j_call: TRBJ2-1
clone_size: NA
d_call: TRBD2
cdr3_nt: TGCAGTGCTACCCGGTGGGGACTAGCGGACAATGAGCAGTTCTTC
cdr3_aa: CSATRWGLADNEQFF

v_call: TRBV5-6
j_call: TRBJ2-6
clone_size: NA
d_call: NA
cdr3_nt: TGTGCCAGCAGCCGTCTGAGCTCTGGGGCCAACGTCCTGACTTTC
cdr3_aa: CASSRLSSGANVLTF

v_call: TRBV12-3/TRBV12-4
j_call: TRBJ2-2
clone_size: few
d_call: TRBD1
cdr3_nt: TGTGCCAGCAGTTTCGGGACAGGGGTGACCGGGGAGCTGTTTTTT
cdr3_aa: CASSFGTGVTGELFF

v_call: TRBV10-3
j_call: TRBJ2-2
clone_size: many
d_call: NA
cdr3_nt: TGTGCCATCCGCCAGGACAACACCGGGGAGCTGTTTTTT
cdr3_aa: CAIRQDNTGELFF

v_call: TRBV3-1
j_call: TRBJ1-1
clone_size: few
d_call: NA
cdr3_nt: TGTGCCAGCAGACTAGGGTCACGGACTGAAGCTTTCTTT
cdr3_aa: CASRLGSRTEAFF

v_call: TRBV6-2/TRBV6-3
j_call: TRBJ2-5
clone_size: NA
d_call: NA
cdr3_nt: TGTGCCAGCAGTTACTCGAAGACGGAGACCCAGTACTTC
cdr3_aa: CASSYSKTETQYF

v_call: TRBV7-9
j_call: TRBJ1-1
clone_size: NA
d_call: TRBD1
cdr3_nt: TGTGCCAGCAGCTGGACAGGGAATAAGAACACTGAAGCTTTCTTT
cdr3_aa: CASSWTGNKNTEAFF

v_call: TRBV11-2
j_call: TRBJ2-1
clone_size: NA
d_call: TRBD2
cdr3_nt: TGTGCCAGCAGCTCACAGCTAGCGGGGGGGGATGAGCAGTTCTTC
cdr3_aa: CASSSQLAGGDEQFF

v_call: TRBV20-1
j_call: TRBJ2-3
clone_size: few
d_call: TRBD2
cdr3_nt: TGCAGTGTGAGCGGGAGCCCTCGAGGAGATACGCAGTATTTT
cdr3_aa: CSVSGSPRGDTQYF

v_call: TRBV20-1
j_call: TRBJ2-2
clone_size: NA
d_call: TRBD1
cdr3_nt: TGCAGTGTTATCGGGACAGGGGGCACCGGGGAGCTGTTTTTT
cdr3_aa: CSVIGTGGTGELFF

v_call: TRBV18
j_call: TRBJ2-3
clone_size: few
d_call: TRBD1
cdr3_nt: TGTGCCAGCTCACTACAACCCCCGACAGGGACAAGCACAGATACGCAGTATTTT
cdr3_aa: CASSLQPPTGTSTDTQYF

v_call: TRBV5-1
j_call: TRBJ2-7
clone_size: few
d_call: NA
cdr3_nt: TGCGCCAGCAGCTTGATGGGGGCGGGAGACCAAATGGGGGAGCAGTACTTC
cdr3_aa: CASSLMGAGDQMGEQYF

v_call: TRBV20-1
j_call: TRBJ2-1
clone_size: many
d_call: TRBD2
cdr3_nt: TGCAGTGCCCCGACTAGCGCATACAATGAGCAGTTCTTC
cdr3_aa: CSAPTSAYNEQFF

v_call: TRBV11-2
j_call: TRBJ2-3
clone_size: NA
d_call: NA
cdr3_nt: TGTGCCAGCAGCAGGCCCCTTGCGGTGAACACAGATACGCAGTATTTT
cdr3_aa: CASSRPLAVNTDTQYF

v_call: TRBV9
j_call: TRBJ2-3
clone_size: NA
d_call: NA
cdr3_nt: TGTGCCAGCAGCGCCCGCGGTAGGGGGACAGATACGCAGTATTTT
cdr3_aa: CASSARGRGTDTQYF

v_call: TRBV28
j_call: TRBJ2-7
clone_size: NA
d_call: NA
cdr3_nt: TGTGCCAGCAGTTTTTCGTCCCGGGGGGCAAACTCCTACGAGCAGTACTTC
cdr3_aa: CASSFSSRGANSYEQYF

v_call: TRBV20-1
j_call: TRBJ2-5
clone_size: many
d_call: TRBD2
cdr3_nt: TGCAGTGCTTTGAACCTTGGCGGGGGAGAGACCCAGTACTTC
cdr3_aa: CSALNLGGGETQYF

v_call: TRBV12-3/TRBV12-4
j_call: TRBJ2-3
clone_size: NA
d_call: NA
cdr3_nt: TGTGCCAGCAGTATGGGGGTCACAGATACGCAGTATTTT
cdr3_aa: CASSMGVTDTQYF

v_call: TRBV4-1
j_call: TRBJ1-2
clone_size: many
d_call: NA
cdr3_nt: TGCGCCAGCAGCCAAGTGGGGGACGGAGCAATCTATGGCTACACCTTC
cdr3_aa: CASSQVGDGAIYGYTF

v_call: TRBV20-1
j_call: TRBJ1-1
clone_size: few
d_call: NA
cdr3_nt: TGCAGTGCTGGGCTTTGGGCGAATGAAGCTTTCTTT
cdr3_aa: CSAGLWANEAFF

v_call: TRBV24-1
j_call: TRBJ1-2
clone_size: NA
d_call: TRBD1
cdr3_nt: TGTGCCTCGGGATCGGGACAGACTAACTATGGCTACACCTTC
cdr3_aa: CASGSGQTNYGYTF

v_call: TRBV5-6
j_call: TRBJ1-2
clone_size: few
d_call: NA
cdr3_nt: TGTGCCAGCAGCTTGGATACGGGGTCCTCAGGCTACACCTTC
cdr3_aa: CASSLDTGSSGYTF

v_call: TRBV2
j_call: TRBJ2-2
clone_size: few
d_call: TRBD1
cdr3_nt: TGTGCCAGCAGGGGGACAGTAACGAACACCGGGGAGCTGTTTTTT
cdr3_aa: CASRGTVTNTGELFF

v_call: TRBV7-6
j_call: TRBJ2-7
clone_size: few
d_call: NA
cdr3_nt: TGTGCCAGCAGCCCGGGGGGCAACGAGCAGTACTTC
cdr3_aa: CASSPGGNEQYF

v_call: TRBV12-3/TRBV12-4
j_call: TRBJ2-7
clone_size: few
d_call: NA
cdr3_nt: TGTGCCAGCAGCCGCAAAACCTACGAGCAGTACTTC
cdr3_aa: CASSRKTYEQYF

v_call: TRBV20-1
j_call: TRBJ2-1
clone_size: few
d_call: NA
cdr3_nt: TGCAGTGCTGGGAGAAGCGGAGCTGAGCAGTTCTTC
cdr3_aa: CSAGRSGAEQFF

v_call: TRBV20-1
j_call: TRBJ1-1
clone_size: NA
d_call: NA
cdr3_nt: TGCAGTGCTAGAGATCCCGCAGGGCGGGGCACTGAAGCTTTCTTT
cdr3_aa: CSARDPAGRGTEAFF

v_call: TRBV5-1
j_call: TRBJ2-1
clone_size: NA
d_call: TRBD2
cdr3_nt: TGCGCCAGCAGCTTGGTGTCGTGGGAGGGGTACAATGAGCAGTTCTTC
cdr3_aa: CASSLVSWEGYNEQFF

v_call: TRBV5-1
j_call: TRBJ2-7
clone_size: NA
d_call: TRBD2
cdr3_nt: TGCGCCAGCAGCTCGCTCGCGACTAGCGGGGGTGGCTACGAGCAGTACTTC
cdr3_aa: CASSSLATSGGGYEQYF

v_call: TRBV28
j_call: TRBJ1-4
clone_size: NA
d_call: NA
cdr3_nt: TGTGCCAGCACCGACTCCCTCAGGGGTCGGGAAAAACTGTTTTTT
cdr3_aa: CASTDSLRGREKLFF